The 27 T cell receptor beta chains below all came from one sample that was sequenced in a study of Graves' ophthalmopathy and Graves' hyperthyroidism. The authors amplified TCR beta CDR3 regions from RNA transcripts. An initial RT-PCR round employing HTBI primers preceded a second-round multiplex PCR. A single record per CDR3 protein comes from TCRdb applying MiXCR to the multiplex PCR reads. The sample lists just over 600,000 distinct CDR3 sequences, 22% occurring once. The specimen was peripheral blood. Source of these receptors: a woman between 18 and 29 years old with stable Graves' hyperthyroidism. Some clones in this sample may be carry-over from other donors' samples.

The chain recombines TRBV29-1 with TRBJ2-3; 10 bases map to TRBD2. V trimming: 0 bases; J trimming: 4 bases; junction bases outside the gene matches: 4. Per the germline V gene, CDR1 is SQVTM and CDR2 is ANQGSEA. The CDR3 is 15 residues long. CDR3 in DNA: TGCAGCGTTGAAGATGTAGCGGGAGGTTCAGATACGCAGTATTTT. It yields the protein CSVEDVAGGSDTQYF.

The genes are TRBV29-1 and TRBJ2-2; D possibly corresponds to TRBD1 (6 bases). The CDR3 has 15 amino acids. Trimming shortened V by 6 bases and J by 3 bases, and 17 bases separated the two germline ends. The V gene's germline CDR1 is SQVTM and CDR2 ANQGSEA. The CDR3, as DNA: TGCAGCGTAAAAGACAGGAACCGGCACACCGGGGAGCTGTTTTTT. Translated: CSVKDRNRHTGELFF.

There are many counts of this clonotype. The rearrangement joins TRBV12-3 or TRBV12-4 to TRBJ1-5, with D maybe TRBD1 (6 bases). V was shortened by 1 base and J by 2 bases, with 9 bases between the two germline ends. The length of the CDR3 is 15 residues. CDR3 DNA: TGTGCCAGCAGTTTAGAGGGGGTAGGCAATCAGCCCCAGCATTTT. Protein sequence: CASSLEGVGNQPQHF.

This clonotype was seen at least ten times. J is TRBJ1-2 and V is TRBV28; a weak D match, TRBD1 (6 bases). Trimming shortened V by 5 bases and J by 4 bases, and 17 bases separated the two germline ends. This CDR3 has 15 residues. CDR1 and CDR2 (germline): MDHEN, SYDVKM. CDR3 sequence reads: CASSLDSEFGYGYTF. The CDR3 coding sequence is TGTGCCAGCAGTCTGGACAGCGAGTTTGGCTATGGCTACACCTTC.

This clonotype has more than one count but fewer than ten. This sequence joins TRBV5-1 and TRBJ2-2; TRBD1 might be the D (5 bases). Germline V lookup: CDR1 SGHRS, CDR2 YFSETQ. The ends were cut back, 4 bases at V and 3 bases at J, with 16 bases in the middle. The CDR3 totals 16 residues. The CDR3 sequence is CASSPPSGQYTGELFF. The CDR3 DNA sequence: TGCGCCAGCAGCCCCCCAAGTGGACAATACACCGGGGAGCTGTTTTTT.

CDR3 bases: TGTGCCAGCAGCCCCTATGGGGGCCGGGTTCAAGAGACCCAGTACTTC. It specifies CASSPYGGRVQETQYF. The chain recombines TRBV7-2 with TRBJ2-5, with a tentative D call TRBD1 (6 bases). The CDR3 is 16 residues long. Trimming stripped 5 bases from V and 2 bases from J, with 18 bases between. Germline V gene lookup returns CDR1 SGHTA and CDR2 FQGNSA.

The count of this clonotype is one. The chain employs TRBV19 and TRBJ2-7; D might be TRBD1 (7 bases). The V end lost 6 bases, the J end lost 3 bases, and 18 bases lay between the germline ends. The CDR3 extends over 15 amino acids. Germline CDR1 LNHDA, CDR2 SQIVND (reference sequence). CDR3 nucleotide sequence: TGTGCCAGTAGCCCATCCAGGGGGGCCAGCTACGAGCAGTACTTC. Translating it yields CASSPSRGASYEQYF.

The CDR3 nucleotides read TGTGCCAGTAGTATTTGGTGGGACAGGGCCTGCGAGCAGTACTTC. Its protein is CASSIWWDRACEQYF. V is TRBV19 and J is TRBJ2-7, with TRBD1 identical over 9 bases. The CDR3 runs to 15 residues. V shed 3 bases, J shed 6 bases, and the junction held 9 bases outside the gene matches. Germline CDR1 and CDR2: LNHDA and SQIVND (reference sequence).

This clonotype occurred a few times. This chain links TRBV10-2 with TRBJ2-7; D unresolved. V was trimmed by 1 base and J by 3 bases, leaving 4 bases between them. The CDR3 consists of 12 residues. The germline V gene has CDR1 WSHSY and CDR2 SAAADI. The CDR3 DNA is TGCGCCAGCAGTGAGTGGGTCTACGAGCAGTACTTC. Translated, it gives CASSEWVYEQYF.

The chain combines TRBV29-1 with TRBJ2-7, with TRBD2 matching 7 bases. The CDR3 contains 14 residues. Germline CDR1 SQVTM, CDR2 ANQGSEA. After removal of 7 bases from V and 7 bases from J, the junction contained 16 bases not matched to a gene. CDR3 sequence (DNA): TGCAGCGCGGGGGGAGGGCTCCAAGCTGGTGAGCAGTACTTC. Protein sequence: CSAGGGLQAGEQYF.

This clonotype has ten or more counts. The chain employs TRBV6-1 and TRBJ1-2; 7 bases match TRBD1. The CDR3 covers 16 residues. CDR1 is MNHNS and CDR2 is SASEGT in the germline V gene. V lost 6 bases and J lost 0; bases outside the gene matches: 10. The CDR3 protein is CASREHRDSANYGYTF. The CDR3 region has the DNA TGTGCCAGCAGGGAACACAGGGACAGCGCTAACTATGGCTACACCTTC.

V and J are TRBV6-5 and TRBJ2-7, with TRBD2 identical over 14 bases. This CDR3 comprises 15 residues. The ends lost 4 bases at V and 4 bases at J; junction bases unmatched: 3. Germline CDR1 is MNHEY and CDR2 is SVGAGI. CDR3 nucleotide sequence: TGTGCCAGCAGTTTACGGACTAGCGGGGGGTACGAGCAGTACTTC. Encoded protein: CASSLRTSGGYEQYF.

This clonotype has at least ten counts. The rearrangement joins TRBV6-5 to TRBJ1-1; D not resolved. The CDR3 contains 15 residues. Germline V gives CDR1 MNHEY, CDR2 SVGAGI. Trimming shortened V by 0 bases and J by 4 bases, and 12 bases separated the two germline ends. The DNA for the CDR3 is TGTGCCAGCAGTTACTCGGCGGTGGTGGGCACTGAAGCTTTCTTT. Amino acids: CASSYSAVVGTEAFF.

The V gene is TRBV12-3 or TRBV12-4, the J gene TRBJ2-2, with D possibly being TRBD1 (6 bases). The CDR3 runs 15 residues. V lost 7 bases to trimming and J lost 6 bases, with 18 bases between them. The CDR3 here is CASTSAPGEAGELFF. The CDR3 DNA reads as TGTGCCAGCACCTCAGCCCCAGGGGAAGCCGGGGAGCTGTTTTTT.

This clonotype was detected ten times or more. This rearrangement joins TRBV28 to TRBJ1-2; D uncertain. V was pared by 7 bases and J by 3 bases, with 18 bases between. The CDR3 runs to 15 residues. Germline V gene data show CDR1 as MDHEN and CDR2 as SYDVKM. The CDR3 sequence is CASTPHPGNYYGYTF. In DNA form, the CDR3 reads TGTGCCAGCACCCCACACCCCGGGAACTACTATGGCTACACCTTC.

In its sample, this clonotype was seen many times. The chain is built from TRBV9 and TRBJ2-5; D call uncertain. Per the germline V gene, CDR1 is SGDLS and CDR2 is YYNGEE. Trimming took off 0 bases at V and 4 bases at J, with 25 bases between the two ends. CDR3 length equals 19 residues. The CDR3 sequence: CASSVGSRQSVSYPETQYF. The DNA of the CDR3 is TGTGCCAGCAGCGTAGGAAGTCGGCAGTCAGTTTCGTATCCAGAGACCCAGTACTTC.

This clonotype was recorded at least ten times. The gene calls are TRBV28 and TRBJ2-2; TRBD1 is a possible D gene (6 bases). The CDR3 is 15 residues long. Germline lookup yields CDR1 MDHEN and CDR2 SYDVKM. Trimming left V 6 bases short and J 1 base short, with 12 bases between. The CDR3 is CASRTQQGNTGELFF. In nucleotides, the CDR3 is TGTGCCAGCAGGACACAACAGGGGAACACCGGGGAGCTGTTTTTT.

At least ten counts were recorded for this clonotype. J is TRBJ1-5 and V is TRBV20-1, with a weak D call TRBD1 (5 bases). Trimming shortened V by 5 bases and J by 0 bases, and 14 bases separated the two germline ends. The CDR3 totals 15 residues. In germline, CDR1 is DFQATT, CDR2 SNEGSKA (reference sequence). CDR3 region: CSAFDSAYSNQPQHF. In DNA form, the CDR3 reads TGCAGTGCTTTCGACAGCGCCTATAGCAATCAGCCCCAGCATTTT.

The chain has TRBV5-1 and TRBJ1-1; perhaps TRBD1 as D (5 bases). Germline loops: CDR1 SGHRS, CDR2 YFSETQ. The V and J ends lost 2 bases and 6 bases respectively, with 14 bases between them. The length of the CDR3 is 14 residues. The DNA for the CDR3 is TGCGCCAGCAGCTTCTTGGGGGATGGGGCTGAAGCTTTCTTT. Amino acid sequence: CASSFLGDGAEAFF.

This clonotype was recorded at least ten times. V usage is TRBV12-3 or TRBV12-4 and J usage is TRBJ2-2; D not certain. Trimming pared 1 base from V and 1 base from J, leaving 4 bases between. CDR3 length equals 14 residues. This chain's CDR3 is CASSLGRNTGELFF. CDR3 nucleotides: TGTGCCAGCAGTTTAGGGCGGAACACCGGGGAGCTGTTTTTT.

About this clonotype itself: A much larger clonotype is one base distant, so this may be a read error. J is TRBJ2-7 and V is TRBV5-1; D may be TRBD1 or TRBD2 (5 bases each). Germline lookup yields CDR1 SGHRS and CDR2 YFSETQ. The CDR3 runs to 14 residues. V lost 10 bases and J lost 5, with 22 bases in between. CDR3 sequence (DNA): TGCGCCCCCCGTGGGGGTAGTCGGCGGCACGAGCAGTACGTC. Its translation is CAPRGGSRRHEQYV.

This clonotype has a handful of counts. A read error may be the cause here, since a much bigger clone is one base away. The J gene is TRBJ1-2, the V gene TRBV20-1; 8 nucleotides align to TRBD1. Germline V gene data show CDR1 as DFQATT and CDR2 as SNEGSKA (reference sequence). The CDR3 extends over 14 amino acids. The CDR3 DNA follows: TGCAGTGCTAGAGATCTACAGGGGGTAGATGGCTACAGCTTC. This encodes CSARDLQGVDGYSF.

This clonotype was observed many times. No DNA is shown, since the ends of the CDR3 on it are uncertain; the CDR3 is the one TCRdb lists. The chain employs TRBV7-2 and TRBJ1-2; the D call in the table, TRBD1, was not verified against the DNA. The CDR3 spans 15 amino acids, including both terminal residues. Germline CDR1 SGHTA, CDR2 FQGNSA. CDR3 sequence reads: CASSLTGRDFRGYTF.

This clonotype was counted at least ten times. The V gene is TRBV6-2 or TRBV6-3, the J gene TRBJ2-5; TRBD1 agrees at 7 bases. This CDR3 region has 15 residues. J lost 0 bases, V lost 0 bases, and 1 base had no gene match. CDR1 and CDR2 from the germline V gene are MNHEY and SVGEGT. The chain's CDR3 is CASSYSGTDQETQYF. CDR3 nucleotide sequence: TGTGCCAGCAGTTACTCTGGGACAGACCAAGAGACCCAGTACTTC.

Concerning this clonotype itself: A much larger clone differs by one base, so this may be a read error. V is TRBV10-3 and J is TRBJ2-2; tentatively, D is TRBD2 (5 bases). The CDR3 is made up of 16 amino acids. Germline V CDR1 and CDR2: ENHRY, SYGVKD. The CDR3 loop is CATTNESPLNTGELCF. In nucleotides, the CDR3 is TGTGCCACAACAAATGAAAGCCCCTTGAACACCGGGGAGCTGTGTTTT.

This clonotype was counted many times. The rearrangement links TRBV12-3 or TRBV12-4 to TRBJ1-2, with a possible D match to TRBD1 (5 bases). The germline V and J ends were trimmed by 3 bases and 1 base, with 24 bases remaining between them. This CDR3 contains 19 residues. CDR3 sequence (DNA): TGTGCCAGCAGTTTGTATAGGCGACATTCCGGGACCCTTAACTATGGCTACACCTTC. This encodes CASSLYRRHSGTLNYGYTF.

V gene TRBV3-1 combines with J gene TRBJ2-7; D is unresolved. Germline CDR1 LGHDT, CDR2 YNNKEL (reference sequence). Between the trimmed V and J ends, which lost 4 bases and 4 bases, there was a span of 14 bases. The CDR3 totals 14 residues. The CDR3 region is CASSPEPAAYEQYF. CDR3 sequence (DNA): TGTGCCAGCAGCCCCGAACCGGCGGCTTACGAGCAGTACTTC.